The source of this T cell receptor beta chain is a study of T cell responses to AZD1222 COVID-19 vaccine. For this clone: Its antigen is unknown.

Study-wide results and limits: Donors, mostly white British, included more females; clonal diversity was possibly underestimated.

This CDR3 region has 13 residues. Germline CDR1 MDHEN, CDR2 SYDVKM. Trimming removed 2 bases at V and 8 bases at J, with 12 bases between. Method: immunoSEQ multiplex PCR; TCRdb's copy keeps in-frame clones and lacks some. This sample has about 260,000 clones; just over 90% occur once, and the top ten carry around 0.57%. The receptor was derived from an adult in good health. The chain has TRBV28 and TRBJ1-2, with a possible D match to TRBD1 (6 bases). Sequenced material: peripheral blood, taken on day 0 of AZD1222 vaccination. The CDR3 region is CASSLGNRVGYTF. As DNA, the CDR3 is TGTGCCAGCAGTTTAGGTAACAGGGTAGGCTACACCTTC.